A selection of T cell receptor beta chains follows, all from one sample in a study of cytomegalovirus exposure and HLA in healthy donors. Data came from immunoSEQ multiplex PCR; TCRdb stores just in-frame clones and leaves some out. The sample records 140,000 to 150,000 clones, roughly three quarters being singletons. Sequencing used PBMCs. These receptors came from a woman between 35 and 50 years old in good health and CMV-seropositive. Each CDR3 is given with its conserved first and last residue. The D gene is left open where the match is weak. Where a row states a size, it is once, few, many or the class of an expanded clone; other rows omit it.

size: once
D: NA
V: TRBV10-3
J: TRBJ2-5
CDR3: CAISEVTEQETQYF
DNA: TGTGCCATCAGTGAAGTAACAGAACAAGAGACCCAGTACTTC

size: NA
D: TRBD1
V: TRBV2
J: TRBJ2-7
CDR3: CASQRGTGMNEQYF
DNA: TGTGCCAGCCAACGCGGGACAGGGATGAACGAGCAGTACTTC

size: NA
D: TRBD1
V: TRBV5-6
J: TRBJ2-7
CDR3: CASSLTGTGGSYEQYF
DNA: TGTGCCAGCAGCCTCACGGGGACAGGCGGATCCTACGAGCAGTACTTC

size: NA
D: TRBD2
V: TRBV5-1
J: TRBJ2-3
CDR3: CASRSFTSGGSTDTQYF
DNA: TGCGCCAGCAGGTCCTTTACTAGCGGGGGATCCACCGATACGCAGTATTTT

size: NA
D: TRBD1
V: TRBV18
J: TRBJ2-7
CDR3: CASSPGQGEQYF
DNA: TGTGCCAGCTCACCCGGACAGGGGGAGCAGTACTTC

size: NA
D: NA
V: TRBV6-5
J: TRBJ1-3
CDR3: CASSHPQGSSAIYF
DNA: TGTGCCAGCAGCCACCCACAGGGTTCGTCTGCCATATATTTT

size: NA
D: NA
V: TRBV30
J: TRBJ1-2
CDR3: CAWSVGAGGYTF
DNA: TGTGCCTGGAGTGTTGGGGCCGGTGGCTACACCTTC

size: NA
D: NA
V: TRBV19
J: TRBJ1-2
CDR3: CASSIGEHYGYTF
DNA: TGTGCCAGTAGTATCGGTGAGCACTATGGCTACACCTTC

size: once
D: NA
V: TRBV6-5
J: TRBJ2-1
CDR3: CASTPRGGDNEQFF
DNA: TGTGCCAGCACCCCCAGGGGTGGGGACAATGAGCAGTTCTTC

size: NA
D: NA
V: TRBV6-5
J: TRBJ1-5
CDR3: CASSSFGGYSNQPQHF
DNA: TGTGCCAGCAGTTCCTTTGGCGGATATAGCAATCAGCCCCAGCATTTT

size: NA
D: NA
V: TRBV5-5
J: TRBJ2-7
CDR3: CASGYNQGGPYEQYF
DNA: TGTGCCAGCGGATATAATCAGGGGGGCCCCTACGAGCAGTACTTC

size: NA
D: NA
V: TRBV6-1
J: TRBJ2-7
CDR3: CASSERHLYEQYF
DNA: TGTGCCAGCAGTGAAAGACACCTCTACGAGCAGTACTTC

size: NA
D: NA
V: TRBV9
J: TRBJ2-1
CDR3: CASSLTTSSDEQFF
DNA: TGTGCCAGCAGCTTGACGACTAGTTCAGATGAGCAGTTCTTC

size: NA
D: TRBD1
V: TRBV6-6
J: TRBJ1-2
CDR3: CASSYSGQEGGYTF
DNA: TGTGCCAGCAGTTACTCGGGACAGGAGGGGGGCTACACCTTC

size: NA
D: NA
V: TRBV25-1
J: TRBJ2-7
CDR3: CASSDKGGRIYEQYF
DNA: TGTGCCAGCAGTGATAAGGGGGGGCGCATCTACGAGCAGTACTTC

size: NA
D: TRBD1
V: TRBV7-9
J: TRBJ1-1
CDR3: CASSARGQGVVEAFF
DNA: TGTGCCAGCAGCGCTCGGGGACAGGGGGTGGTTGAAGCTTTCTTT

size: NA
D: TRBD2
V: TRBV10-1
J: TRBJ2-3
CDR3: CASSAQLAGGPDTQYF
DNA: TGCGCCAGCAGTGCACAGCTAGCGGGGGGCCCAGATACGCAGTATTTT

size: NA
D: TRBD1
V: TRBV5-1
J: TRBJ2-7
CDR3: CASSATGTGNSYEQYF
DNA: TGCGCCAGCAGCGCAACCGGGACAGGGAACTCCTACGAGCAGTACTTC

size: NA
D: TRBD1
V: TRBV5-4
J: TRBJ1-2
CDR3: CASSPRLTGQSSNYGYTF
DNA: TGTGCCAGCAGCCCCCGCTTAACGGGACAGAGCTCTAACTATGGCTACACCTTC

size: NA
D: TRBD1
V: TRBV7-9
J: TRBJ2-7
CDR3: CSSSRVGRGPSYEQYF
DNA: TGTTCCAGCAGCCGCGTCGGCAGGGGGCCATCCTACGAGCAGTACTTC

size: NA
D: TRBD2
V: TRBV19
J: TRBJ2-5
CDR3: CASRLSGGETQYF
DNA: TGCGCCAGTAGATTGAGCGGGGGGGAGACCCAGTACTTC

size: NA
D: TRBD1
V: TRBV28
J: TRBJ2-7
CDR3: CASRITGGAGHEQYF
DNA: TGTGCCAGCAGAATTACAGGGGGCGCAGGACACGAGCAGTACTTC

size: NA
D: TRBD2
V: TRBV14
J: TRBJ2-7
CDR3: CASSHGTSGGRSYEQYF
DNA: TGTGCCAGCAGCCACGGGACTAGCGGGGGTAGGTCCTACGAGCAGTACTTC

size: NA
D: NA
V: TRBV7-2
J: TRBJ1-5
CDR3: CASSYNTVNSNQPQHF
DNA: TGTGCCAGCAGCTATAATACAGTCAATAGCAATCAGCCCCAGCATTTT

size: NA
D: TRBD2
V: TRBV18
J: TRBJ2-1
CDR3: CASSPSERGSSYNEQFF
DNA: TGTGCCAGCTCACCGTCTGAGCGGGGGAGCTCCTACAATGAGCAGTTCTTC

size: NA
D: NA
V: TRBV29-1
J: TRBJ2-7
CDR3: CSVEGGGGLSYEQYF
DNA: TGCAGCGTTGAAGGTGGCGGGGGCCTCTCCTACGAGCAGTACTTC

size: NA
D: TRBD1
V: TRBV5-1
J: TRBJ2-7
CDR3: CASSFGDRADEQYF
DNA: TGCGCCAGCAGCTTTGGGGACAGGGCTGACGAGCAGTACTTC

size: NA
D: NA
V: TRBV7-7
J: TRBJ2-1
CDR3: CASSSQLAHEQFF
DNA: TGTGCCAGCAGCTCCCAATTAGCCCATGAGCAGTTCTTC

size: NA
D: TRBD1
V: TRBV9
J: TRBJ1-2
CDR3: CASSVGRDSLYGYTF
DNA: TGTGCCAGCAGCGTGGGCCGGGACAGCCTATATGGCTACACCTTC

size: NA
D: NA
V: TRBV4-1
J: TRBJ2-7
CDR3: CASSQEWLSPYEQYF
DNA: TGCGCCAGCAGCCAAGAATGGCTCTCTCCCTACGAGCAGTACTTC

size: few
D: NA
V: TRBV10-2
J: TRBJ1-1
CDR3: CASNPGIDTEAFF
DNA: TGCGCCAGCAACCCAGGGATAGACACTGAAGCTTTCTTT

size: NA
D: NA
V: TRBV6-1
J: TRBJ2-7
CDR3: CASRPTGDYEQYF
DNA: TGTGCCAGCAGACCGACTGGTGACTACGAGCAGTACTTC

size: NA
D: TRBD1
V: TRBV19
J: TRBJ1-2
CDR3: CASSTRTGGSGYTF
DNA: TGTGCCAGTAGTACACGGACAGGGGGCTCGGGCTACACCTTC

size: NA
D: NA
V: TRBV6-1
J: TRBJ1-2
CDR3: CASSETAVYGYTF
DNA: TGTGCCAGCAGTGAAACAGCCGTTTATGGCTACACCTTC

size: few
D: NA
V: TRBV2
J: TRBJ2-2
CDR3: CASINKPSGAGIPGELFF
DNA: TGTGCCAGCATTAATAAGCCTAGTGGTGCGGGGATCCCCGGGGAGCTGTTTTTT

size: NA
D: TRBD1
V: TRBV5-1
J: TRBJ2-5
CDR3: CASSFGQGQETQYF
DNA: TGCGCCAGCAGCTTTGGACAGGGGCAAGAGACCCAGTACTTC

size: NA
D: NA
V: TRBV19
J: TRBJ1-2
CDR3: CASSDRRSNYGYTF
DNA: TGTGCCAGTAGCGACCGAAGGAGTAACTATGGCTACACCTTC

size: NA
D: NA
V: TRBV9
J: TRBJ1-2
CDR3: CASSATGHINYGYTF
DNA: TGTGCCAGCAGCGCTACGGGACACATAAACTATGGCTACACCTTC

size: NA
D: TRBD1
V: TRBV7-2
J: TRBJ2-7
CDR3: CASSKQTGTDYEQYF
DNA: TGTGCCAGCAGCAAGCAGACCGGGACAGACTACGAGCAGTACTTC

size: once
D: NA
V: TRBV5-1
J: TRBJ2-3
CDR3: CASSLGTSDTQYF
DNA: TGCGCCAGCAGCCTTGGGACTTCAGATACGCAGTATTTT

size: NA
D: NA
V: TRBV10-1
J: TRBJ2-3
CDR3: CASSAKGLLNTQYF
DNA: TGCGCCAGCAGTGCAAAGGGGTTGTTAAATACGCAGTATTTT

size: NA
D: NA
V: TRBV4-1
J: TRBJ1-3
CDR3: CASSQERDRRNTIYF
DNA: TGCGCCAGCAGCCAAGAAAGAGACAGGCGGAACACCATATATTTT

size: few
D: NA
V: TRBV12-1
J: TRBJ2-5
CDR3: CASSFYDF
DNA: TGTGCCAGCAGCTTTTATGACTTC

size: NA
D: TRBD1
V: TRBV5-4
J: TRBJ2-7
CDR3: CASSKQGQGTPYEQYF
DNA: TGTGCCAGCAGCAAACAGGGACAGGGGACCCCCTACGAGCAGTACTTC

size: NA
D: TRBD1
V: TRBV7-9
J: TRBJ2-7
CDR3: CASSSIPGTGSYEQYF
DNA: TGTGCCAGCAGCTCCATCCCCGGGACAGGGTCCTACGAGCAGTACTTC

size: NA
D: NA
V: TRBV6-4
J: TRBJ2-3
CDR3: CASSDQEKDTQYF
DNA: TGTGCCAGCAGTGACCAAGAGAAAGATACGCAGTATTTT

size: NA
D: TRBD2
V: TRBV2
J: TRBJ2-3
CDR3: CASSVSAGSTDTQYF
DNA: TGTGCCAGCAGTGTCTCAGCGGGGAGCACAGATACGCAGTATTTT

size: NA
D: NA
V: TRBV7-6
J: TRBJ1-1
CDR3: CASSLGLSGTTEAFF
DNA: TGTGCCAGCAGCTTAGGCCTGAGCGGGACCACTGAAGCTTTCTTT

size: NA
D: TRBD1
V: TRBV6-4
J: TRBJ2-1
CDR3: CASSPIGTGGYNEQFF
DNA: TGTGCCAGCAGTCCCATAGGGACAGGGGGCTACAATGAGCAGTTCTTC

size: once
D: NA
V: TRBV7-9
J: TRBJ1-6
CDR3: CASSPEGSYNSPLHF
DNA: TGTGCCAGCAGCCCCGAGGGCTCCTATAATTCGCCCCTCCACTTT

size: NA
D: NA
V: TRBV28
J: TRBJ1-4
CDR3: CASSLIGQGRTTNEKLFF
DNA: TGTGCCAGCAGTTTGATTGGGCAGGGGCGGACAACTAATGAAAAACTGTTTTTT

size: NA
D: NA
V: TRBV4-2
J: TRBJ1-1
CDR3: CASSQDGSLNTEAFF
DNA: TGTGCCAGCAGCCAAGATGGCAGTTTGAACACTGAAGCTTTCTTT

size: NA
D: TRBD2
V: TRBV7-3
J: TRBJ2-5
CDR3: CASSLGGLGLGETQYF
DNA: TGTGCCAGCAGCTTAGGGGGACTAGGGTTGGGAGAGACCCAGTACTTC

size: NA
D: NA
V: TRBV5-4
J: TRBJ1-3
CDR3: CASSLAGSYSGNTIYF
DNA: TGTGCCAGCAGCTTGGCGGGAAGTTATTCTGGAAACACCATATATTTT

size: NA
D: NA
V: TRBV7-2
J: TRBJ2-7
CDR3: CASSLVGFYEQYF
DNA: TGTGCCAGCAGCTTAGTCGGGTTTTACGAGCAGTACTTC